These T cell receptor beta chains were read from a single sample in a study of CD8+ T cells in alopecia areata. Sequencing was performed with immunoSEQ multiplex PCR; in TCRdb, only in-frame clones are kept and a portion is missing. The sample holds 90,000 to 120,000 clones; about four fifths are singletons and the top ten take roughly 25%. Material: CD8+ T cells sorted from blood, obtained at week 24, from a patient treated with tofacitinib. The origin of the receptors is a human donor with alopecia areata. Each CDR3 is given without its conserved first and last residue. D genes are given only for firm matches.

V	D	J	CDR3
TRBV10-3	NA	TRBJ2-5	AISELAAQETQY
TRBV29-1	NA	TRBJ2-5	SVEGLDRETQY
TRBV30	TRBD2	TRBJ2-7	AWSVTPSAGGAGYEQY
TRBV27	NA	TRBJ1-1	ASSLTPTGNTEAF
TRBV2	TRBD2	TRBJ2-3	ASSDGTIFTDTQY
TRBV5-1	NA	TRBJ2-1	ASSSGARLGSYNEQF
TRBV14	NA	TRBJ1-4	ASSQDRGRGGEKLF
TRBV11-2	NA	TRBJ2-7	ASSLGSVEQY
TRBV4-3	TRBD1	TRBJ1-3	ASSQATGGLGSGNTIY
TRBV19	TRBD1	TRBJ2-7	ASSPRDRGPYEQY
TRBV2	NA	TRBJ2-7	ASRPQGSYEQY
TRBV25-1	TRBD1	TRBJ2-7	ASSEGAGGHEQY
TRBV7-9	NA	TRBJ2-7	ASSFSHEQY
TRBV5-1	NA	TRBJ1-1	ASSLGGLEAF
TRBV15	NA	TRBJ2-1	ATSAQNNEQF
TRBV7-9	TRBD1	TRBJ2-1	ASSPWDSNEQF
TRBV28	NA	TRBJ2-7	ASSLFGKGGGEQY
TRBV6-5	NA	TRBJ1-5	ASSPLQSNQPQH
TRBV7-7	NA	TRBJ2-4	ASSLAWQAENIQY
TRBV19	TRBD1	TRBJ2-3	ASSLQGNPDTQY
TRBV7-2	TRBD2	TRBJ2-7	ASSLTATSGYEQY
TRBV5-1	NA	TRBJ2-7	ASSLAGTLSYEQY
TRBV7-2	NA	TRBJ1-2	ASSKAPGGGGLDGYT
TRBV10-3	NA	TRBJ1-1	ATIQGVVVGDTEAF
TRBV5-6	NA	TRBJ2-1	ASSFVPNEQF
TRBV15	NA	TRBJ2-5	ATSRATGSGETQY
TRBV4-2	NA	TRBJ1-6	ASSQDQAVSPLH
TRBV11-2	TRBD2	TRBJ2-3	ASSPRPLAGTDTQY
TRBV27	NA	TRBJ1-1	ASSLSRGPNTEAF
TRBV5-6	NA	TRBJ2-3	ASSRGHLTVSLDTQY
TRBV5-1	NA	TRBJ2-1	ASSPLFSYNEQF
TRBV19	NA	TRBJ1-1	ASSKEFTEAF